The T cell receptor beta chain under discussion was sequenced for a study of vaccination effects on CD4 cells after COVID-19. Across the whole study: Relative to the second dose, post-vaccine samples were obtained a median of 72 days later.

CD4+ T cells specific for antigen were expanded with viral peptide pools by the ViraFEST assay before sequencing. Subsequent to approximately 11 days of culture, CD4+ T cells were isolated. It was two doses of either the BNT162b2 or mRNA-1273 vaccine that participants received. The healthy vaccine recipients, who had no prior SARS-CoV-2 infection, showed negative nucleocapsid antibodies. IL-2 medium took the place of half the medium on both days 3 and 7. Sequencing was performed with immunoSEQ multiplex PCR; in TCRdb, only in-frame clones are kept and a portion is missing. There are about 46,000 clones in the sample; about 70% occur only once, and about 16% lies in the top ten. Looked up from germline, CDR1 is LNHDA and CDR2 is SQIVND (reference sequence). V lost 6 bases, J lost 2 bases, and 5 bases stayed unmatched. There are 15 residues in the CDR3. Findings and limits, study-wide: Clones of infection and vaccine origin contracted markedly late after vaccination.

Of note for this clone: The antigen is not known.

The sequence came from a human donor who received a COVID-19 vaccine. This sequence joins TRBV19 and TRBJ2-5; 11 bases agree with TRBD1. This material consisted of CD4+ T cells from PBMCs cultured with HCoV-OC43 spike peptides, taken after COVID-19 vaccination. Stated subset: HCoV-OC43 spike overlapping peptide pool stimulation. CDR3 coding DNA: TGTGCCAGTAGCCGAGGACAGGGGGCTCAAGAGACCCAGTACTTC. This gives the protein CASSRGQGAQETQYF. Using reference TRBV19 and TRBJ2-5 for the parts outside the CDR3, the full variable domain is DGGITQSPKYLFRKEGQNVTLSCEQNLNHDAMYWYRQDPGQGLRLIYYSQIVNDFQKGDIAEGYSVSREKKESFPLTVTSAQKNPTAFYLCASSRGQGAQETQYFGPGTRLLVL.